This T cell receptor (beta chain) was identified in a study of blood T cell repertoires in COVID-19. This CDR3 is built from 17 residues. Germline assignment: CDR1 MNHEY and CDR2 SVGEGT. Unmatched junction bases numbered 14, after V lost 2 bases and J lost 5 bases. Using immunoSEQ multiplex PCR, the repertoire was profiled, and TCRdb retains in-frame clones only, with some absent. Among roughly 53,000 clones listed, about 87% were seen once. The rearrangement links TRBV6-2 or TRBV6-3 to TRBJ2-7; 8 positions agree with TRBD1. The receptor was isolated from an elderly woman with COVID-19, enrolled during active disease. The specimen sequenced was peripheral blood. The CDR3 is CASSYPVQGANIHEQYF. In DNA, the CDR3 is TGTGCCAGCAGTTACCCCGTCCAGGGGGCGAACATCCACGAGCAGTACTTC.